One sample yielded the 27 T cell receptor beta chains listed below, sequenced in a study of patients and donors after allogeneic stem cell transplantation. TCRdb recomputed calls from the RT-PCR reads with MiXCR, one row per CDR3 protein. The sample has approximately 90,000 distinct CDR3 sequences, around 5% seen once. Source material: blood, either unsorted or a sorted T cell fraction (not recorded which). All receptors derive from a human donor who was either an allogeneic HSCT recipient or a stem cell or donor lymphocyte infusion donor (not recorded which). It is not recorded whose cells these are; they may come from a transplant donor.

At least ten counts were recorded for this clonotype. The rearrangement links TRBV20-1 to TRBJ2-5; no firm D call. The CDR3 has 10 residues. The germline gives CDR1 DFQATT, CDR2 SNEGSKA (reference sequence). V gave up 6 bases and J gave up 2 bases, with 4 bases separating them. CDR3 nucleotides: TGCAGTGCAGGACAAGAGACCCAGTACTTC. Its protein is CSAGQETQYF.

This clonotype was recorded many times. This chain uses TRBV5-1 with TRBJ2-7; TRBD1 is a possible D gene (6 bases). Trimming shortened V by 6 bases and J by 2 bases, and 12 bases separated the two germline ends. CDR3 size: 13 residues. Germline lookup yields CDR1 SGHRS and CDR2 YFSETQ. CDR3: CASTRDIPYEQYF. The CDR3 bases are TGCGCCAGCACAAGGGACATCCCCTACGAGCAGTACTTC.

This clonotype was detected ten times or more. This chain connects TRBV6-5 to TRBJ2-1; TRBD2 is a possible D gene (5 bases). The germline V gene encodes CDR1 MNHEY and CDR2 SVGAGI. Deletions cut 0 bases from V and 6 bases from J, with 12 bases between. The CDR3 is made up of 15 amino acids. CDR3 protein: CASSYSRTGGNEQFF. CDR3 nucleotides: TGTGCCAGCAGTTACTCAAGGACTGGTGGCAATGAGCAGTTCTTC.

This clonotype was recorded at least ten times. The chain combines TRBV2 with TRBJ2-5; D possibly corresponds to TRBD2 (6 bases). The V end was cut by 3 bases, the J end by 7 bases, with 15 bases between. The CDR3 is 14 amino acids. In germline, CDR1 is SNHLY, CDR2 FYNNEI. CDR3 amino acids: CASSEGPGEATQYF. DNA for the CDR3: TGTGCCAGCAGTGAGGGTCCCGGGGAGGCGACCCAGTACTTC.

This clonotype was counted many times. The V call is TRBV30, the J call TRBJ2-4; 7 nucleotides agree with TRBD1. The CDR3 has 12 residues. V lost 2 bases, J lost 6 bases, and 1 base stayed unmatched. Germline V lookup: CDR1 GTSNPN, CDR2 SVGIG (reference sequence). The CDR3 DNA reads as TGTGCCTGGAGTCAGGGGGTAAACATTCAGTACTTC. Its protein product is CAWSQGVNIQYF.

This clonotype was found many times. The rearrangement joins TRBV3-1 to TRBJ2-5, with no clear D. V was clipped by 0 bases and J by 5 bases, with 13 bases between them. The CDR3 covers 15 residues. Germline CDR1 and CDR2: LGHDT and YNNKEL (reference sequence). The CDR3 coding sequence is TGTGCCAGCAGCCAAGAATATAGCTTTCGGGAGACCCAGTACTTC. Protein product: CASSQEYSFRETQYF.

This clonotype occurred many times. Here the CDR3 DNA reads TGTGCCAGCAGCTTAGACGGCATTCAGTACTTC. Its protein is CASSLDGIQYF. The chain uses TRBV7-8 and TRBJ2-4; D is uncertain. CDR3 size: 11 residues. Germline V gene lookup returns CDR1 SGHVS and CDR2 FQNEAQ. Trimming shortened V by 1 base and J by 9 bases, and 4 bases separated the two germline ends.

This clonotype came up a few times. The chain links TRBV5-1 to TRBJ2-1, with 8 bases that match TRBD2. The ends lost 6 bases at V and 7 bases at J; junction bases unmatched: 6. From germline, CDR1 is SGHRS and CDR2 YFSETQ. The CDR3 is 13 residues long. CDR3 loop: CASKSGSGNEQFF. The CDR3 DNA reads as TGCGCCAGCAAGAGCGGGAGTGGTAATGAGCAGTTCTTC.

The J gene is TRBJ1-6, the V gene TRBV7-8, with D perhaps TRBD1 (5 bases). The V end lost 5 bases, the J end lost 10 bases, and 15 bases lay between the germline ends. Germline V gives CDR1 SGHVS, CDR2 FQNEAQ. The length of the CDR3 is 14 residues. The CDR3 DNA follows: TGTGCCAGCAGCACGGGCCGGAGGGGATCACCCCTCCACTTT. Protein: CASSTGRRGSPLHF.

This clonotype was counted at least ten times. The chain recombines TRBV5-1 with TRBJ2-2; D ambiguous. Trimming removed 1 base from V and 2 bases from J, with 9 bases in between. Germline CDR1 SGHRS, CDR2 YFSETQ. The CDR3 consists of 15 residues. The CDR3 loop reads CASSLSQANTGELFF. In DNA form, the CDR3 reads TGCGCCAGCAGCTTGAGCCAGGCTAACACCGGGGAGCTGTTTTTT.

Many counts were recorded for this clonotype. The chain joins TRBV2 to TRBJ2-5; D might be TRBD1 (6 bases). CDR1 is SNHLY and CDR2 is FYNNEI in the germline V gene. The CDR3 has 12 residues. Trimming took 10 bases from V and 4 from J, leaving 13 bases between them. Written as DNA, the CDR3 is TGTGCCACGGGACAATGGGCAGAGACCCAGTACTTC. Translation: CATGQWAETQYF.

This clonotype has a handful of counts. V is TRBV5-1 and J is TRBJ2-7; TRBD1 matches 9 bases. Germline CDR1 reads SGHRS; CDR2 reads YFSETQ. J lost 5 bases, V lost 0 bases, and 3 bases had no gene match. The length of the CDR3 is 14 residues. In DNA form, the CDR3 reads TGCGCCAGCAGCTTGGCGGACAGGGGCGACGAGCAGTACTTC. This encodes CASSLADRGDEQYF.

This chain uses TRBV7-8 with TRBJ2-2, with TRBD2 matching 7 bases. Trimming cost V 0 bases and J 7 bases; bases outside gene matches: 2. The CDR3 totals 14 residues. The germline V gene has CDR1 SGHVS and CDR2 FQNEAQ. The CDR3 protein is CASSLAGGIGELFF. The DNA of the CDR3 is TGTGCCAGCAGCTTAGCGGGGGGGATCGGGGAGCTGTTTTTT.

At least ten counts were recorded for this clonotype. The CDR3 reads CASRDAGAGGYTF. In DNA form, the CDR3 reads TGTGCCAGCAGGGATGCGGGGGCGGGTGGCTACACCTTC. V and J are TRBV28 and TRBJ1-2; D may be TRBD1 (6 bases). Trimming removed 6 bases at V and 7 bases at J, with 15 bases between. CDR1 and CDR2 (germline): MDHEN, SYDVKM. This CDR3 comprises 13 residues.

The chain links TRBV10-2 to TRBJ1-1, with 11 bases identical to TRBD1. The V gene end was trimmed by 8 bases and the J gene end by 3 bases; junction bases not matched to a gene: 2. The CDR3 covers 13 residues. Germline-derived CDR1 and CDR2 are WSHSY and SAAADI. The chain's CDR3 is CASGQGAYTEAFF. CDR3 DNA sequence: TGCGCCAGCGGACAGGGGGCCTACACTGAAGCTTTCTTT.

This clonotype was seen ten or more times. The genes are TRBV29-1 and TRBJ1-1; 9 nucleotides match TRBD1. This CDR3 comprises 13 residues. The junction had 5 bases not matched to a gene; V was cut back by 4 bases and J by 5 bases. CDR1 and CDR2 (germline): SQVTM, ANQGSEA. The CDR3 region is CSVVGQGETEAFF. CDR3 DNA sequence: TGCAGCGTTGTGGGACAGGGAGAAACTGAAGCTTTCTTT.

The table lists this clonotype with many counts. This sequence joins TRBV20-1 and TRBJ1-2, with 10 nucleotides matching TRBD1. Germline values: CDR1 DFQATT, CDR2 SNEGSKA (reference sequence). The CDR3 covers 14 residues. V lost 5 bases to trimming and J lost 5 bases; unmatched junction nucleotides: 8. CDR3 nucleotides: TGCAGTGCTCTCGACAGGGGGCTTGGGTATGGCTACACCTTC. This encodes CSALDRGLGYGYTF.

This clonotype has at least ten counts. The chain recombines TRBV20-1 with TRBJ2-5; 11 nucleotides agree with TRBD2. Per the germline V gene, CDR1 is DFQATT and CDR2 is SNEGSKA (reference sequence). The CDR3 is made up of 15 amino acids. The V gene end was trimmed by 3 bases and the J gene end by 4 bases; junction bases not matched to a gene: 7. CDR3 nucleotide sequence: TGCAGTGCTAGCCGACTAGCGGGGCAGGGAGAGACCCAGTACTTC. This encodes CSASRLAGQGETQYF.

The sample holds many counts of this clonotype. This chain joins TRBV2 and TRBJ2-1, with 10 bases matching TRBD2. In germline, CDR1 is SNHLY, CDR2 FYNNEI. The CDR3 consists of 15 residues. J was trimmed by 7 bases and V by 4 bases; bases with no gene match: 7. In DNA, the CDR3 is TGTGCCAGCAGTGGAGCGGGGGGGCCTCGGAATGAGCAGTTCTTC. Translated, it gives CASSGAGGPRNEQFF.

This clonotype was seen at least ten times. V and J are TRBV29-1 and TRBJ2-5, with 8 bases lining up with TRBD1. CDR3 size: 13 residues. The trim removed 6 bases at V and 5 bases at J, leaving 8 bases unmatched. Germline V lookup: CDR1 SQVTM, CDR2 ANQGSEA. CDR3 residues: CSVLQGDRETQYF. The CDR3 nucleotides read TGCAGCGTCCTACAGGGGGACCGGGAGACCCAGTACTTC.

This clonotype has a count of ten or more. The chain is built from TRBV6-1 and TRBJ1-2, with D uncertain. This CDR3 contains 14 residues. CDR1 and CDR2 (germline): MNHNS, SASEGT. V was clipped by 1 base and J by 6 bases, with 12 bases between them. Here the CDR3 reads CASSEGAGSDGYTF. In nucleotides, the CDR3 is TGTGCCAGCAGTGAAGGTGCAGGATCCGATGGCTACACCTTC.

This clonotype was seen ten or more times. The chain uses TRBV24-1 and TRBJ2-1; no firm D call. The CDR3 runs 15 residues. Trimming removed 3 bases from V and 8 bases from J, with 16 bases in between. Germline values: CDR1 KGHDR, CDR2 SFDVKD. For the CDR3, the DNA is TGTGCCACCAGTGATCCGCCGAATAAGGGCGATGAGCAGTTCTTC. Translated: CATSDPPNKGDEQFF.

V and J are TRBV7-3 and TRBJ2-5; 10 nucleotides agree with TRBD2. The CDR3 consists of 15 residues. The J segment lost 2 bases and the V segment lost 5 bases, leaving 5 bases of the junction unmatched. Germline CDR1 and CDR2: SGHTA and FQGTGA. CDR3 sequence: CASSQTSGPQETQYF. CDR3 sequence (DNA): TGTGCCAGCAGCCAGACTAGCGGGCCTCAAGAGACCCAGTACTTC.

This clonotype was found many times. The chain recombines TRBV4-2 with TRBJ2-1; 7 bases line up with TRBD2. The CDR3 is 17 residues long. The junction had 9 bases not matched to a gene; V was cut back by 0 bases and J by 4 bases. Germline CDR1 is LGHNA and CDR2 is YNFKEQ. The CDR3 bases are TGTGCCAGCAGCCAAGAAAAGGCTAGCGGTCTTTACAATGAGCAGTTCTTC. Encoded protein: CASSQEKASGLYNEQFF.

At least ten counts were recorded for this clonotype. The rearrangement links TRBV24-1 to TRBJ2-2; D unresolved. This CDR3 has 17 amino acids. V was clipped by 3 bases and J by 0 bases, with 13 bases between them. Germline lookup yields CDR1 KGHDR and CDR2 SFDVKD. CDR3 loop: CATSDASRGANTGELFF. The CDR3, as DNA: TGTGCCACCAGTGATGCGTCTCGCGGCGCGAACACCGGGGAGCTGTTTTTT.

Ten or more counts support this clonotype. The chain employs TRBV9 and TRBJ2-1; D is ambiguous. Between the trimmed V and J ends, which lost 4 bases and 4 bases, there was a span of 15 bases. The length of the CDR3 is 15 residues. Per germline, CDR1 SGDLS and CDR2 YYNGEE. For the CDR3, the DNA is TGTGCCAGCAGCCCATCCCGACAAGTATACAATGAGCAGTTCTTC. Protein: CASSPSRQVYNEQFF.

This clonotype was counted a few times. The CDR3 DNA reads TGTGCCAGTAAGATCACTAGGGGCGGGGAGCTGTTTTTT. It yields the protein CASKITRGGELFF. The rearrangement uses TRBV19 and TRBJ2-2; D tentatively reads TRBD1 or TRBD2 (5 bases each). V lost 7 bases to trimming and J lost 7 bases, with 13 bases between them. There are 13 residues in the CDR3. CDR1 is LNHDA and CDR2 is SQIVND in the germline V gene (reference sequence).